The 3 T cell receptor beta chains below come from one sample, sequenced in a study of blood T cell repertoires in COVID-19. TCRdb's table, derived via immunoSEQ multiplex PCR, lists solely in-frame clones and lacks some. The data show approximately 200,000 clones, approximately 85% seen once. The sample consisted of PBMCs or T cells enriched from blood (not recorded which). These receptors all stem from a man aged 40-49 years who had recovered from COVID-19.

The CDR3 reads CASSSGGYEQYF. The CDR3 region has the DNA TGCGCCAGCAGCTCGGGAGGCTACGAGCAGTACTTC. This rearrangement joins TRBV5-1 to TRBJ2-7, with 7 bases matching TRBD2. V lost 3 bases and J lost 3; bases outside the gene matches: 0. CDR3 length: 12 residues. Per the germline V gene, CDR1 is SGHRS and CDR2 is YFSETQ.

The rearrangement joins TRBV28 to TRBJ2-7, with TRBD1 matching 7 bases. Germline V CDR1 and CDR2: MDHEN, SYDVKM. This CDR3 comprises 14 residues. V lost 5 bases, J lost 8 bases, and 12 bases stayed unmatched. CDR3 residues: CASSGTEALRKQYF. The CDR3 DNA sequence: TGTGCCAGCAGTGGGACAGAGGCCCTACGAAAGCAGTACTTC. The full variable domain, completed using reference TRBV28 and TRBJ2-7, is DVKVTQSSRYLVKRTGEKVFLECVQDMDHENMFWYRQDPGLGLRLIYFSYDVKMKEKGDIPEGYSVSREKKERFSLILESASTNQTSMYLCASSGTEALRKQYFGPGTRLTVT.

V and J are TRBV10-3 and TRBJ1-5; possible D gene TRBD1, 6 bases. CDR3 size: 15 residues. Germline values: CDR1 ENHRY, CDR2 SYGVKD. Trimming shortened V by 1 base and J by 3 bases, and 10 bases separated the two germline ends. This CDR3 is CAISEFAGDNQPQHF. The CDR3 DNA follows: TGTGCCATCAGTGAGTTTGCAGGGGACAATCAGCCCCAGCATTTT.